The clone carrying this T cell receptor (beta chain) was seen only once. This specimen comes from a study of cytomegalovirus exposure and HLA in healthy donors. Produced via immunoSEQ multiplex PCR; TCRdb's table is partial and in-frame only. The sample records more than 110,000 clones, around 88% being singletons. This CDR3 contains 13 residues. V is TRBV21-1 and J is TRBJ1-5. TRBV21-1 is designated a pseudogene. This clonotype was sampled from a woman aged 18-35 years in good health and CMV-seropositive. Sequencing input: PBMCs. CDR3 nucleotide sequence: TGTGCCAGCAGCAAAGAAAGGAGTCAGCCCCAGCATTTT. Protein sequence: CASSKERSQPQHF.